The rows below give T cell receptor beta chains drawn from one sample of a study of T cells after yellow fever vaccination. From the 5' RACE reads, TCRdb called clonotypes with MiXCR, one entry per CDR3 protein. The sample yields 610,000 or so distinct CDR3 sequences, roughly an eighth seen once. The sequencing used PBMCs, collected on the day of the yellow fever booster vaccination. These receptor sequences come from a young man who received the YFV17D yellow fever vaccine. Both conserved end residues are part of each CDR3. The order of the fields is clone size, D gene, V gene, J gene, CDR3 DNA, CDR3 protein. The D gene is left open where the match is weak. The listing skips clone size in some rows; elsewhere it reads once, few, many or a size class.

few	NA	TRBV20-1	TRBJ2-7	TGCAGTGCTAGGGCGGCAGAGGGGACGTACGAGCAGTACTTC	CSARAAEGTYEQYF
many	NA	TRBV18	TRBJ1-2	TGTGCCAGCTCACCACCAATTAACAGAAACTATGGCTACACCTTC	CASSPPINRNYGYTF
NA	TRBD2	TRBV7-2	TRBJ2-1	TGTGCCAGCAGCTTACGAGCGGGAGGGCCAAACTATGAGCAGTTCTTC	CASSLRAGGPNYEQFF
few	NA	TRBV29-1	TRBJ2-4	TGCAGCGTTGAACCTCACACGGGGGCCAAAAACATTCAGTACTTC	CSVEPHTGAKNIQYF
NA	TRBD1	TRBV20-1	TRBJ2-5	TGCAGTGCTACGGGACAGGCTGGGACCCAGTACTTC	CSATGQAGTQYF
few	NA	TRBV20-1	TRBJ2-3	TGCAGTGCTTCGGAACAGACAAATACGCAGTATTTT	CSASEQTNTQYF
few	TRBD1	TRBV10-3	TRBJ1-2	TGTGCCATCAGTGAGCACAGGGGAAACTTCTATGGCTACACCTTC	CAISEHRGNFYGYTF
NA	NA	TRBV10-3	TRBJ2-5	TGTGCCATCAGCGATGGGACCCAAGAGACCCAGTACTTC	CAISDGTQETQYF
NA	NA	TRBV29-1	TRBJ2-4	TGCAGCGTTGAAGGGCCAGGCAGGAACATTCAGTACTTC	CSVEGPGRNIQYF
NA	NA	TRBV7-9	TRBJ2-7	TGTGCCAGCAGCCTCCCTGGACAGCACTACGAGCAGTACTTC	CASSLPGQHYEQYF
many	NA	TRBV21-1	TRBJ2-5	TGTGCCAGCAGCAAACAGCGTGACAGGCAAGAGACCCAGTACTTC	CASSKQRDRQETQYF
few	NA	TRBV20-1	TRBJ2-5	TGCAGTGCTGCCGGGTGGCAAGAGACCCAGTACTTC	CSAAGWQETQYF
many	NA	TRBV7-2	TRBJ2-5	TGTGCCAGCAGCTTAGCTTGGGAGCCCTATTACTTC	CASSLAWEPYYF
NA	TRBD2	TRBV5-4	TRBJ2-1	TGTGCCAGCAGCTCAGAGCCGGGAGGGATTGAGCAGTTCTTC	CASSSEPGGIEQFF
NA	TRBD2	TRBV20-1	TRBJ2-1	TGCAGTGCAACGACTAGCGGGAGGTCCCGTGGGGAGCAGTTCTTC	CSATTSGRSRGEQFF
few	TRBD2	TRBV12-3/TRBV12-4	TRBJ2-3	TGTGCCAGCAGTTCTCAAGCGGGAGCCACAGATACGCAGTATTTT	CASSSQAGATDTQYF
NA	TRBD1	TRBV7-2	TRBJ1-4	TGTGCCAGCAGTGGGCAAGGGACAGAGAATGAAAAACTGTTTTTT	CASSGQGTENEKLFF
NA	NA	TRBV18	TRBJ1-4	TGTGCCAGCTCACCGGGACAAGAGGAAAAACTGTTTTTT	CASSPGQEEKLFF
NA	NA	TRBV29-1	TRBJ2-3	TGCAGCGTTGCGTACCGGGACGCTACAGATACGCAGTATTTT	CSVAYRDATDTQYF
NA	TRBD2	TRBV5-5	TRBJ2-3	TGTGCCAGCAGTCAGCGGGAGTTGTGGGATACGCAGTATTTT	CASSQRELWDTQYF
NA	NA	TRBV5-1	TRBJ1-2	TGCGCCAGCAGCAGGACTGAGTATGGCTACACCTTC	CASSRTEYGYTF
few	NA	TRBV19	TRBJ2-1	TGTGCCAGTAGTAAACGCCCAGAGGGGTCCTACAATGAGCAGTTCTTC	CASSKRPEGSYNEQFF
NA	NA	TRBV12-3/TRBV12-4	TRBJ2-5	TGTGCCAGCAGTTTGTACAGACAAGAGACCCAGTACTTC	CASSLYRQETQYF
NA	NA	TRBV20-1	TRBJ2-7	TGCAGTGCTAGAGGTTTAGTCGCCGAGCAGTACTTC	CSARGLVAEQYF
few	NA	TRBV7-6	TRBJ2-3	TGTGCCAGCAGCCTACTAGCTCGTGGAGATACGCAGTATTTT	CASSLLARGDTQYF
NA	NA	TRBV6-1	TRBJ2-3	TGTGCCAGCAGTGGACAGCACATAGATACGCAGTATTTT	CASSGQHIDTQYF
many	NA	TRBV28	TRBJ2-5	TGTGCCAGCAGCACCCCGGGGTTTCAAGAGACCCAGTACTTC	CASSTPGFQETQYF
few	NA	TRBV19	TRBJ2-3	TGTGCCAGTAGTATACAAAGGGGATCGGATACGCAGTATTTT	CASSIQRGSDTQYF
NA	NA	TRBV20-1	TRBJ2-7	TGCAGAGTCGCGAGGTCGAGCTCCTACGAGCAGTACTTC	CRVARSSSYEQYF
many	NA	TRBV19	TRBJ2-1	TGTGCCAGTAGTATGGGAGTAGGAGATGAGCAGTTCTTC	CASSMGVGDEQFF
few	NA	TRBV2	TRBJ1-4	TGTGCCAGCAGTGGAGCCCTGGAATTGGGGTGGAATGAAAAACTGTTTTTT	CASSGALELGWNEKLFF
NA	TRBD2	TRBV9	TRBJ2-7	TGTGCCAGCAGCGTAGACGGGCTAGCGGGCCTCTACGAGCAGTACTTC	CASSVDGLAGLYEQYF
NA	TRBD2	TRBV11-2	TRBJ2-3	TGTGCCAGCAGCTTCACTGGGGTAGCGGGAGCTCGGACAGATACGCAGTATTTT	CASSFTGVAGARTDTQYF
NA	TRBD2	TRBV2	TRBJ2-1	TGTGCCAGCTCCGCGAATCTAGCGGGAGGGGCGGGTGAGCAGTTCTTC	CASSANLAGGAGEQFF
NA	NA	TRBV5-5	TRBJ1-1	TGTGCCAGCAGCTTCGGACGGGGACTGAACACTGAAGCTTTCTTT	CASSFGRGLNTEAFF
few	NA	TRBV11-2	TRBJ2-7	TGTGCCAGCAGCCACGAATCAGGAGCCCTGGGGTACTTC	CASSHESGALGYF
few	NA	TRBV5-5	TRBJ2-2	TGTGCCAGCAGCCCCCAAGCACTGCGGGCCGGCGGGGAGCTGTTTTTT	CASSPQALRAGGELFF
NA	NA	TRBV7-2	TRBJ2-4	TGTGCCAGCAGCTTAGGAACAAGGGGGTACATTCAGTACTTC	CASSLGTRGYIQYF
NA	TRBD2	TRBV5-1	TRBJ2-5	TGCGCCAGCAGCTTGGCGCTAGCGGGACTGGAGACCCAGTACTTC	CASSLALAGLETQYF
NA	TRBD1	TRBV12-5	TRBJ1-2	TGTGCTAGTGGTTCGACCCTGGGGACAGGTAGTGGCTACACCTTC	CASGSTLGTGSGYTF
NA	NA	TRBV7-2	TRBJ2-7	TGTGCCAGCAGCTTAAATCCTTCCTACGAGCAGTACTTC	CASSLNPSYEQYF